This note documents a single T cell receptor beta chain sequence. This sample stems from a study of blood T cell repertoires in COVID-19. Study context: The United States, Italy and Spain supplied acute and convalescent COVID-19 samples. In each case, the material was cDNA or gDNA derived from T cells, B-cell-depleted T cells, or PBMCs.

As processed by the authors: Cell counts per sample came from amplifying reference gene primers. TCRdb's table, derived via immunoSEQ multiplex PCR, lists solely in-frame clones and lacks some. V and J calls plus clone size are reproduced from that table; the DNA served to infer D and trimming. The repertoire has more than 85,000 clones, less than 85% of them found once; the top ten carry 4% to 5.5%. Trimming took off 5 bases at V and 3 bases at J, with 19 bases between the two ends. Germline V gene data show CDR1 as MDHEN and CDR2 as SYDVKM. CDR3 size: 16 residues. The chain carries TRBV28 and TRBJ2-5; D may be TRBD2 (6 bases). Specimen: peripheral blood. This sequence originates from a human donor in a cohort sampled during active or convalescent COVID-19. CDR3 in amino acids: CASSNTGTPGKETQYF. CDR3 in DNA: TGTGCCAGCAGTAACACCGGGACTCCCGGAAAAGAGACCCAGTACTTC.